These T cell receptor beta chains were read from a single sample in a study of PD-L1 blockade in urothelial cancer. Data came from immunoSEQ multiplex PCR; TCRdb stores just in-frame clones and leaves some out. There are 17,000 or so clones in the sample; approximately 90% occur only once, and about 5.6% lies in the top ten. Sequenced material: PBMCs, taken around atezolizumab (anti-PD-L1) treatment. All receptors derive from a man between 45 and 60 years old with urothelial cancer. CDR3s include the opening cysteine and the closing phenylalanine or tryptophan. The order of the fields is V gene, D gene, J gene, CDR3 protein. D genes are given only for firm matches.

>TRBV5-1|.|TRBJ2-1
CASSLDSSSYNEQFF
>TRBV2|.|TRBJ2-7
CASTLRHEQYF
>TRBV6-5|TRBD1|TRBJ2-7
CASSYGDRVGYEQYF
>TRBV6-4|TRBD1|TRBJ2-7
CASSGTGESYEQYF
>TRBV9|TRBD2|TRBJ2-1
CASSETSGGLYNEQFF
>TRBV13|.|TRBJ2-5
CASTLKWGEETQYF
>TRBV15|.|TRBJ1-4
CATSRGGGGNEKLFF
>TRBV6-5|TRBD1|TRBJ1-5
CASSGQGPNQPQHF
>TRBV9|.|TRBJ1-4
CASSNSASEKLFF
>TRBV2|TRBD2|TRBJ2-2
CASRVSGWNTGELFF
>TRBV15|TRBD1|TRBJ2-1
CATSSRQGHEQFF
>TRBV25-1|TRBD1|TRBJ1-2
CASSTLDRGGGGYTF
>TRBV28|TRBD1|TRBJ1-3
CASSQTGTGTLSGNTIYF
>TRBV4-1|.|TRBJ2-3
CASKGGFGTDTQYF
>TRBV10-1|TRBD1|TRBJ2-1
CASSESKAGGYNEQFF
>TRBV27|TRBD2|TRBJ2-7
CASSPSGRNYEQYF
>TRBV7-2|.|TRBJ2-5
CASSLGLKEQTQYF
>TRBV4-3|TRBD1|TRBJ2-7
CASSQEWTGAYEQYF
>TRBV10-3|TRBD2|TRBJ2-3
CAIRWSSGGLTDTQYF
>TRBV10-3|TRBD1|TRBJ1-5
CAISEGPNRGNQPQHF
>TRBV29-1|TRBD2|TRBJ2-7
CSVVGLAPIYEQYF
>TRBV30|.|TRBJ1-6
CAWSPRTVVNSPLHF
>TRBV28|.|TRBJ2-2
CASRLGYPGTKNTGELFF
>TRBV5-4|TRBD1|TRBJ1-3
CASSLTGGFSGNTIYF
>TRBV7-2|.|TRBJ2-7
CASSPGRAGTFYEQYF
>TRBV29-1|.|TRBJ2-5
CSARMGAGETQYF
>TRBV4-1|TRBD1|TRBJ2-7
CASGSGTGRFYEQYF
>TRBV27|TRBD2|TRBJ2-3
CASMSAGVDTQYF